Each of the 28 T cell receptor beta chains below was sequenced from the same sample in a study of brain T cells in children with intractable seizures. The assay was immunoSEQ multiplex PCR, and TCRdb's table has in-frame clones only and misses some. Of 340,000 or so clones detected, more than 85% appear once; the ten largest clones hold around 5%. Documented time point: blood from clinic visit 5 months post-surgery; TSC patient then seizure free. The starting material was peripheral blood, obtained roughly 5 months after surgery. These receptors were obtained from a boy in the first two years of life with tuberous sclerosis and intractable seizures.

The chain joins TRBV19 to TRBJ2-4, with a tentative D call TRBD1 (6 bases). The CDR3 runs to 14 residues. Germline V gene data show CDR1 as LNHDA and CDR2 as SQIVND (reference sequence). V lost 3 bases and J 6 bases, leaving 12 bases between the germline ends. The CDR3 here is CASSIDRSLNIQYF. Written as DNA, the CDR3 is TGTGCCAGTAGTATTGACAGGAGCTTAAACATTCAGTACTTC.

This sequence joins TRBV7-9 and TRBJ2-7; D call uncertain. The length of the CDR3 is 15 residues. Germline CDR1 and CDR2: SEHNR and FQNEAQ (reference sequence). V lost 0 bases and J lost 3, with 12 bases in between. The CDR3 nucleotides read TGTGCCAGCAGCTTAGCGAGCACCGAAGGCTACGAGCAGTACTTC. The encoded protein is CASSLASTEGYEQYF.

V gene TRBV20-1 combines with J gene TRBJ1-6, with D hard to call. The germline V gene has CDR1 DFQATT and CDR2 SNEGSKA (reference sequence). V was trimmed by 7 bases and J by 6 bases, leaving 13 bases between them. The CDR3 extends over 13 amino acids. The CDR3 nucleotides are TGCAGTGGTAGTGCAGGACGTAATTCACCCCTCCACTTT. Translated, it gives CSGSAGRNSPLHF.

The chain has TRBV10-1 and TRBJ2-7; 9 bases map to TRBD2. V gave up 5 bases and J gave up 0 bases; unmatched junction bases: 2. CDR1 and CDR2 from the germline V gene are WNHNN and SYGVQD (reference sequence). The CDR3 totals 14 residues. CDR3 sequence reads: CASSSGRNSYEQYF. The CDR3 DNA reads as TGCGCCAGCAGTAGCGGGAGGAACTCCTACGAGCAGTACTTC.

CDR3 bases: TGTGCCAGCAGCTTAGAAAAAGGGACAGGGAGCACAGATACGCAGTATTTT. It codes for CASSLEKGTGSTDTQYF. This chain links TRBV7-8 with TRBJ2-3, with TRBD1 matching 9 bases. Germline assignment: CDR1 SGHVS and CDR2 FQNEAQ. Trimming at V came to 1 base and at J to 0 bases, leaving 5 bases not matched to a gene. The CDR3 sequence is 17 residues long.

The CDR3 DNA reads as TGTGCCAGCAGTGAATCGGTCACCGAGAGCTCTGGAAACACCATATATTTT. Translation: CASSESVTESSGNTIYF. The chain couples TRBV25-1 to TRBJ1-3; D is uncertain. This CDR3 is built from 17 residues. V lost 1 base, J lost 0 bases, and 13 bases lay in between. Germline V CDR1 and CDR2: MGHDK, SYGVNS.

This clone was seen once. The chain recombines TRBV4-2 with TRBJ2-3, with TRBD1 matching 7 bases. CDR3 length: 16 amino acids. Germline trimming cut 1 base from V and 4 bases from J; bases unmatched to any gene: 8. CDR1 is LGHNA, CDR2 YNFKEQ, per germline. The CDR3 sequence is CASSQVTGVVSDTQYF. The CDR3 DNA sequence: TGTGCCAGCAGCCAAGTTACAGGGGTGGTGTCAGATACGCAGTATTTT.

J is TRBJ1-2 and V is TRBV6-5; no reliable D call. Germline CDR1 MNHEY, CDR2 SVGAGI. V was pared by 2 bases and J by 6 bases, with 19 bases between. This CDR3 spans 16 amino acids. CDR3 DNA sequence: TGTGCCAGCAGTTACCTTTTGGGCAGTGCAGCTGATGGCTACACCTTC. It encodes CASSYLLGSAADGYTF.

This chain connects TRBV7-2 to TRBJ2-3, with 7 bases identical to TRBD2. CDR3 length: 15 residues. V was clipped by 1 base and J by 6 bases; unmatched bases: 7. Germline CDR1 is SGHTA and CDR2 is FQGNSA. CDR3 bases: TGTGCCAGCAGCTTAGTGGCGGGAGATCACGATACGCAGTATTTT. Its protein is CASSLVAGDHDTQYF. Using reference TRBV7-2 and TRBJ2-3 for the parts outside the CDR3, the full variable domain is GAGVSQSPSNKVTEKGKDVELRCDPISGHTALYWYRQSLGQGLEFLIYFQGNSAPDKSGLPSDRFSAERTGGSVSTLTIQRTQQEDSAVYLCASSLVAGDHDTQYFGPGTRLTVL.

In this sample, this clone turned up a few times. This chain connects TRBV27 to TRBJ2-7, with D maybe TRBD1 (6 bases). Germline values: CDR1 MNHEY, CDR2 SMNVEV (reference sequence). Trimming took off 2 bases at V and 2 bases at J, with 10 bases between the two ends. The CDR3 has 14 amino acids. The CDR3 here is CASSLNRVTYEQYF. The CDR3, as DNA: TGTGCCAGCAGTTTAAACAGGGTTACCTACGAGCAGTACTTC.

V gene TRBV4-1 combines with J gene TRBJ1-1; D is unresolved. The length of the CDR3 is 14 residues. V lost 4 bases and J lost 4, with 13 bases in between. Germline V CDR1 and CDR2: MGHRA, YSYEKL. The CDR3 DNA follows: TGCGCCAGCAGCCTAAGGATGGGGAGCACTGAAGCTTTCTTT. Amino acids: CASSLRMGSTEAFF.

V gene TRBV2 combines with J gene TRBJ2-4; the D gene is possibly TRBD1 (5 bases). Germline CDR1 reads SNHLY; CDR2 reads FYNNEI. The CDR3 has 15 residues. Between the trimmed V and J ends, which lost 3 bases and 1 base, there was a span of 10 bases. DNA of the CDR3: TGTGCCAGCAGTGACCAGGGTTTGGCCAAAAACATTCAGTACTTC. It translates to CASSDQGLAKNIQYF.

This chain joins TRBV27 and TRBJ1-2, with D uncertain. Germline CDR1 reads MNHEY; CDR2 reads SMNVEV (reference sequence). Trimming took off 3 bases at V and 0 bases at J, with 11 bases between the two ends. This CDR3 has 15 residues. CDR3 residues: CASSLTGSPNYGYTF. CDR3 nucleotides: TGTGCCAGCAGTTTGACCGGGTCCCCTAACTATGGCTACACCTTC.

The rearrangement uses TRBV2 and TRBJ1-1, with TRBD1 as a possible D gene (6 bases). This CDR3 is built from 15 residues. CDR1 and CDR2 from the germline V gene are SNHLY and FYNNEI. Trimming took 0 bases from V and 0 from J, leaving 8 bases between them. Here the CDR3 DNA reads TGTGCCAGCAGTGAAGCAGGACAGTTGAACACTGAAGCTTTCTTT. This gives the protein CASSEAGQLNTEAFF.

The chain recombines TRBV27 with TRBJ1-2; tentative D call: TRBD1 (6 bases). The V end lost 2 bases, the J end lost 4 bases, and 17 bases lay between the germline ends. The CDR3 has 16 residues. Germline V gene lookup returns CDR1 MNHEY and CDR2 SMNVEV (reference sequence). In DNA, the CDR3 is TGTGCCAGCAGTTTACATGGGGGGGGGCCTATCTATGGCTACACCTTC. It encodes CASSLHGGGPIYGYTF.

The chain carries TRBV5-1 and TRBJ2-3, with D uncertain. This CDR3 region has 15 residues. Trimming removed 5 bases from V and 2 bases from J, with 15 bases in between. Germline CDR1 SGHRS, CDR2 YFSETQ. For the CDR3, the DNA is TGCGCCAGCAGTTCGGGCTCCCAAACCACAGATACGCAGTATTTT. Its translation: CASSSGSQTTDTQYF.

The chain recombines TRBV12-3 or TRBV12-4 with TRBJ1-1; D is ambiguous. V was pared by 7 bases and J by 10 bases, with 13 bases between. The CDR3 has 11 residues. Here the CDR3 reads CASKDGLGAFF. CDR3 coding DNA: TGTGCCAGCAAGGACGGTCTCGGAGCTTTCTTT.

The CDR3 DNA reads TGTGCCATCAGGGGGGGAGGACAAGAGCAGTACTTC. It is translated as CAIRGGGQEQYF. V is TRBV10-3 and J is TRBJ2-7; tentatively, D is TRBD2 (6 bases). This CDR3 region has 12 residues. Trimming took off 6 bases at V and 7 bases at J, with 13 bases between the two ends. Germline lookup yields CDR1 ENHRY and CDR2 SYGVKD.

The chain carries TRBV20-1 and TRBJ2-3; D uncertain. The CDR3 totals 11 residues. CDR1 is DFQATT, CDR2 SNEGSKA, per germline (reference sequence). The CDR3 DNA follows: TGCAGCCTTAGATTGGCGGATACGCAGTATTTT. Translating gives CSLRLADTQYF.

The chain links TRBV5-6 to TRBJ2-7, with D hard to call. Germline assignment: CDR1 SGHDT and CDR2 YYEEEE. This CDR3 is built from 15 residues. V was shortened by 1 base and J by 6 bases, with 17 bases between the two germline ends. The CDR3 region is CASSLKGHILIEQYF. In nucleotides, the CDR3 is TGTGCCAGCAGCTTGAAAGGGCACATCTTAATCGAGCAGTACTTC.

V is TRBV27 and J is TRBJ1-2, with D hard to call. The V gene lost 7 bases and the J gene lost 0 bases, with 12 bases spanning the gap. From germline, CDR1 is MNHEY and CDR2 SMNVEV (reference sequence). CDR3 length: 14 amino acids. The CDR3 DNA reads TGTGCCAGCAAGAAGGCTTCGGCTAACTATGGCTACACCTTC. Translated: CASKKASANYGYTF.

The chain carries TRBV5-4 and TRBJ1-2, with D possibly being TRBD1 (5 bases). The V end was cut by 5 bases, the J end by 3 bases, with 11 bases between. The CDR3 contains 13 residues. Per the germline V gene, CDR1 is SGHNT and CDR2 is YYREEE (reference sequence). CDR3 loop: CASSRDPDYGYTF. The CDR3 DNA is TGTGCCAGCAGTCGGGACCCGGACTATGGCTACACCTTC.

The chain joins TRBV4-1 to TRBJ2-1; 14 bases are shared with TRBD2. CDR3 length equals 19 residues. V lost 4 bases and J lost 2; bases outside the gene matches: 10. CDR1 MGHRA and CDR2 YSYEKL come from the germline V gene. Written as DNA, the CDR3 is TGCGCCAGCAGCCTTCGAGCTGGGACTAGCGGGGGCCCCTACAATGAGCAGTTCTTC. Its translation: CASSLRAGTSGGPYNEQFF.

This clone was detected only once. The chain links TRBV9 to TRBJ1-1; D gene ambiguous. Trimming took 0 bases from V and 8 from J, leaving 11 bases between them. This CDR3 spans 13 amino acids. Per germline, CDR1 SGDLS and CDR2 YYNGEE. CDR3 DNA sequence: TGTGCCAGCAGCGTAGGGACCCTCGGGGAAGCTTTCTTT. This encodes CASSVGTLGEAFF.

CDR3 loop: CATSDGNSPLHF. CDR3 in DNA: TGTGCCACCAGTGATGGCAATTCACCCCTCCACTTT. The rearrangement joins TRBV24-1 to TRBJ1-6, with unresolved D. The germline V gene has CDR1 KGHDR and CDR2 SFDVKD. Trimming cost V 3 bases and J 7 bases, with 3 bases left between them. The CDR3 has 12 residues.

A remark on this clone: Distinct nucleotide sequences in the sample also encode this CDR3. Written as DNA, the CDR3 is TGCGCCAGCAGCTTGGCCGGGACTAGCGGATACAATGAGCAGTTCTTC. This encodes CASSLAGTSGYNEQFF. The rearrangement uses TRBV5-1 and TRBJ2-1, with TRBD2 identical over 11 bases. Trimming took 0 bases from V and 4 from J; bases not matched to a gene: 3. From germline, CDR1 is SGHRS and CDR2 YFSETQ. This CDR3 comprises 16 residues.

The chain has TRBV7-2 and TRBJ2-5; D gene ambiguous. Germline V gives CDR1 SGHTA, CDR2 FQGNSA. Trimming stripped 5 bases from V and 10 bases from J, with 11 bases between. CDR3 length equals 11 residues. CDR3 loop: CASSPGMDQYF. CDR3 in DNA: TGTGCCAGCAGCCCCGGAATGGACCAGTACTTC. The whole variable domain, remainder taken from reference TRBV7-2 and TRBJ2-5, is GAGVSQSPSNKVTEKGKDVELRCDPISGHTALYWYRQSLGQGLEFLIYFQGNSAPDKSGLPSDRFSAERTGGSVSTLTIQRTQQEDSAVYLCASSPGMDQYFGPGTRLLVL.

The genes are TRBV25-1 and TRBJ2-7; tentatively, D is TRBD2 (6 bases). V was pared by 7 bases and J by 0 bases, with 10 bases between. Germline V gene sequence: CDR1 MGHDK, CDR2 SYGVNS. The CDR3 is 13 residues long. CDR3 DNA: TGTGCCAGCACGGCAGCGGGCTCCTACGAGCAGTACTTC. Encoded protein: CASTAAGSYEQYF.